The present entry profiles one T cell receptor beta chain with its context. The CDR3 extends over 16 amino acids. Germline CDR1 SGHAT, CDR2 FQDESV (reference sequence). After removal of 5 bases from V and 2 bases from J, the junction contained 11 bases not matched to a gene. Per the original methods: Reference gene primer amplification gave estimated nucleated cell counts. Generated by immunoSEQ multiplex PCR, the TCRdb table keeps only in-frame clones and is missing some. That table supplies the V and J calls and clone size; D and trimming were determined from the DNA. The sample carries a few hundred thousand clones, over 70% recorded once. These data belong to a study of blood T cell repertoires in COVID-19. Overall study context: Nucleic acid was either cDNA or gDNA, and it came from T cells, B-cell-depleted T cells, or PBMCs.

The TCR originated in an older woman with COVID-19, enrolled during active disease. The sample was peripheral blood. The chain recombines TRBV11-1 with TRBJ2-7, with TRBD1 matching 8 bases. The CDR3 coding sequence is TGTGCCAGCAGCCCTGTTTTTGCGGACAGGGCCTACGAGCAGTACTTC. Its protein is CASSPVFADRAYEQYF.